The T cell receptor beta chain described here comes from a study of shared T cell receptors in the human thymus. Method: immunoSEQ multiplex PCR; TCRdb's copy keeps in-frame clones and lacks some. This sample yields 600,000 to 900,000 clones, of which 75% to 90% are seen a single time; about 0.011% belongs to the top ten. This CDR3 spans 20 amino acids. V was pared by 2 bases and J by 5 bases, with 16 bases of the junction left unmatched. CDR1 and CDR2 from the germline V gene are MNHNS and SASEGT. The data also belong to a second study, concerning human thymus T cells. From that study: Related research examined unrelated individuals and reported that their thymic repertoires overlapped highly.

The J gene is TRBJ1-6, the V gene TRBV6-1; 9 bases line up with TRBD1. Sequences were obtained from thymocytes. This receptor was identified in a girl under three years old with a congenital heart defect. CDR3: CASSEIGRGTGYEDNSPLHF. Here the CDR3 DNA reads TGTGCCAGCAGTGAAATCGGTCGAGGGACAGGGTATGAGGATAATTCACCCCTCCACTTT.